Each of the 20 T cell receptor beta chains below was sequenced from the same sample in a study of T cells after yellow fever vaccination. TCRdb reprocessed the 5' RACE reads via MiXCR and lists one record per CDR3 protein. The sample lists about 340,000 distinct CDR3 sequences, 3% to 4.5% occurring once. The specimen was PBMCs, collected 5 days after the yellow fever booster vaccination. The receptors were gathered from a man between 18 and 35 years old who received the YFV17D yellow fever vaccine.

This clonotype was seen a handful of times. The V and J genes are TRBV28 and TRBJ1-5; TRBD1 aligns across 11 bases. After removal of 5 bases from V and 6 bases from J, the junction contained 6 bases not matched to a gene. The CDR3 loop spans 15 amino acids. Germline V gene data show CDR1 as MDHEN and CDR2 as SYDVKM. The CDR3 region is CASSQGQGVGQPQHF. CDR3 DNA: TGTGCCAGCAGTCAGGGACAGGGGGTTGGTCAGCCCCAGCATTTT.

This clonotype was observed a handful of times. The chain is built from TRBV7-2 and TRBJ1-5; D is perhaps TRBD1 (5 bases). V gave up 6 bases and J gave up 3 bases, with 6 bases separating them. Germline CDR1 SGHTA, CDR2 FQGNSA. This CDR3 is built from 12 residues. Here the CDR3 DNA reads TGTGCCAGCAGGGGGGACAATCAGCCCCAGCATTTT. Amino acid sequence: CASRGDNQPQHF.

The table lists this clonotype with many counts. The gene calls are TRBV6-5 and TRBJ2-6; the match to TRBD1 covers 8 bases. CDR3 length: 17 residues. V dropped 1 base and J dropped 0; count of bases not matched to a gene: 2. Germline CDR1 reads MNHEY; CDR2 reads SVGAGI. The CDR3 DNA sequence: TGTGCCAGCAGTTACTTGACAGGGGACTCTGGGGCCAACGTCCTGACTTTC. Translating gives CASSYLTGDSGANVLTF.

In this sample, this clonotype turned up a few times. The CDR3 here is CASSDGLGRSNTEAFF. The DNA for the CDR3 is TGTGCCAGCAGCGATGGTTTAGGCAGGTCAAACACTGAAGCTTTCTTT. The chain recombines TRBV25-1 with TRBJ1-1; D unclear. Between the trimmed V and J ends, which lost 6 bases and 2 bases, there was a span of 19 bases. The CDR3 is 16 amino acids. CDR1 is MGHDK, CDR2 SYGVNS, per germline.

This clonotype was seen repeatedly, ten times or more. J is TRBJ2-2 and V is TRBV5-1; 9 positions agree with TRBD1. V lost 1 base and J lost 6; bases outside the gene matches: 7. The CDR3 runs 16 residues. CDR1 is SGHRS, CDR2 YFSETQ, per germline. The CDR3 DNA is TGCGCCAGCAGCTTGTGGACAGGGGATCAGGCCGGGGAGCTGTTTTTT. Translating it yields CASSLWTGDQAGELFF. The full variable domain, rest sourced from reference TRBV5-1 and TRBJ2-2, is KAGVTQTPRYLIKTRGQQVTLSCSPISGHRSVSWYQQTPGQGLQFLFEYFSETQRNKGNFPGRFSGRQFSNSRSEMNVSTLELGDSALYLCASSLWTGDQAGELFFGEGSRLTVL.

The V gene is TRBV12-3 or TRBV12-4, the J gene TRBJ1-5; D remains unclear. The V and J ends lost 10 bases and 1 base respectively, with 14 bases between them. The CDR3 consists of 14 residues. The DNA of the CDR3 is TGTGCCACTACGCGGGAACAGAGCAATCAGCCCCAGCATTTT. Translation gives CATTREQSNQPQHF.

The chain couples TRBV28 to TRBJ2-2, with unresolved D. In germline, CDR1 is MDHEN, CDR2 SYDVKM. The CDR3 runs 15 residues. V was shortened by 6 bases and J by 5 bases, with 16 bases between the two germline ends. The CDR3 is CASSLVESSTGELFF. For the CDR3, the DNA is TGTGCCAGCAGCCTCGTGGAATCCTCAACCGGGGAGCTGTTTTTT.

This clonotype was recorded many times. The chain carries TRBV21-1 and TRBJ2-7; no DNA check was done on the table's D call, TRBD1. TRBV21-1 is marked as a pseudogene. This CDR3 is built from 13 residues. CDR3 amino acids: CASSKADRAKQYF. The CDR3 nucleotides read TGTGCCAGCAGCAAAGCGGACAGGGCAAAGCAGTACTTC.

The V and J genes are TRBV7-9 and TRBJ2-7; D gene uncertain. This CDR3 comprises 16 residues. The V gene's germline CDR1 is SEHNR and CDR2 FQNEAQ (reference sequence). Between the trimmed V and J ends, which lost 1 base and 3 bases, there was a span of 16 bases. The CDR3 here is CASSLVSNLRNYEQYF. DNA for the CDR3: TGTGCCAGCAGCTTAGTCTCGAATCTGAGAAACTACGAGCAGTACTTC.

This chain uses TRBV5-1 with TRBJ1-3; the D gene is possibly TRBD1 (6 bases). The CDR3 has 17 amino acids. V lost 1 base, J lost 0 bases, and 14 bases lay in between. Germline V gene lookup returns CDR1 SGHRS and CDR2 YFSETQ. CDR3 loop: CASSLSWTVNSGNTIYF. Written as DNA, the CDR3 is TGCGCCAGCAGCTTGAGTTGGACAGTAAACTCTGGAAACACCATATATTTT.

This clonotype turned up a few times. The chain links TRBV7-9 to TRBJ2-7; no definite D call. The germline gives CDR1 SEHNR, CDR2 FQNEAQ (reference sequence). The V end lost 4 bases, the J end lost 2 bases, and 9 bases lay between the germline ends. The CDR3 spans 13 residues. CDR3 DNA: TGTGCCAGCAGCTCGTCGGCCCCCTACGAGCAGTACTTC. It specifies CASSSSAPYEQYF.

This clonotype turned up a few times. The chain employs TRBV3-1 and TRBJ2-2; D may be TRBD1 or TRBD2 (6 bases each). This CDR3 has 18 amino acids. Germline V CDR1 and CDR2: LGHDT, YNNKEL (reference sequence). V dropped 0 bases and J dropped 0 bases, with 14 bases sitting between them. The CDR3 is CASSQDVLRGANTGELFF. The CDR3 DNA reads TGTGCCAGCAGCCAAGACGTCTTAAGGGGGGCGAACACCGGGGAGCTGTTTTTT.

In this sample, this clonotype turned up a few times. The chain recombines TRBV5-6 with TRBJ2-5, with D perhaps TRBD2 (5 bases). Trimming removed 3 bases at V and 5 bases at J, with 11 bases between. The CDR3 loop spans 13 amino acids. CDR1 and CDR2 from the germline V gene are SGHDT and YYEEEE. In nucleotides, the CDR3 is TGTGCCAGCAGCTCACTAGTCACGGAGACCCAGTACTTC. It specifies CASSSLVTETQYF.

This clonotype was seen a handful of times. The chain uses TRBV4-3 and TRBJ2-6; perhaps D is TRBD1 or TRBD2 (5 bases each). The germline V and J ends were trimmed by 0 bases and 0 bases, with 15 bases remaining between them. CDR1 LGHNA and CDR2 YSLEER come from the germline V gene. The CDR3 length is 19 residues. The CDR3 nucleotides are TGCGCCAGCAGCCAAGATCTGGGACGGCTCAGCTCTGGGGCCAACGTCCTGACTTTC. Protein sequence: CASSQDLGRLSSGANVLTF.

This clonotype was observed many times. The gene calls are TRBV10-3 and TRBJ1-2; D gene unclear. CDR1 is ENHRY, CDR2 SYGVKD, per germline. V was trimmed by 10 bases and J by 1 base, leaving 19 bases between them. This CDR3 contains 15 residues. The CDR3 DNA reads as TGTGCCACCAGGTTGGTGTCACGGGTTAACTATGGCTACACCTTC. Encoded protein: CATRLVSRVNYGYTF.

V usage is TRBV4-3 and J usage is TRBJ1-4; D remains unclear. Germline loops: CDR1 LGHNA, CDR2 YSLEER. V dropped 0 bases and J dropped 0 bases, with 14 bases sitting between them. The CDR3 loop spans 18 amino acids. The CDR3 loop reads CASSQESWATATNEKLFF. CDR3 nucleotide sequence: TGCGCCAGCAGCCAAGAATCTTGGGCTACGGCAACTAATGAAAAACTGTTTTTT.

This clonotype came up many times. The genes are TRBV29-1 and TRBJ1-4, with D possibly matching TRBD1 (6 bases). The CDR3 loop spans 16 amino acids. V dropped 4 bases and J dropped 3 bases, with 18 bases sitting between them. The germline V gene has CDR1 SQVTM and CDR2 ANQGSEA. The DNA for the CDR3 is TGCAGCGTTGCGGGGACGACAGGCCAGTCTAATGAAAAACTGTTTTTT. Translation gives CSVAGTTGQSNEKLFF.

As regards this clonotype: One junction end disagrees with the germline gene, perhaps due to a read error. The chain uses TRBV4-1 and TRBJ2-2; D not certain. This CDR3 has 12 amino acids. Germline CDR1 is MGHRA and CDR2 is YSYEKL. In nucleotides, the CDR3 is TGCGCCAACAGCCACCCCGCCGGGGAGCTGTTTTTT. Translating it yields CANSHPAGELFF.

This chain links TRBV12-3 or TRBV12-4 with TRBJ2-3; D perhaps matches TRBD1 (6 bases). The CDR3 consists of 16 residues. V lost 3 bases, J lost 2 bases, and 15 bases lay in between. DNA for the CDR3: TGTGCCAGCAGTTTTAACAGGGTACCTCCCACAGATACGCAGTATTTT. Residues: CASSFNRVPPTDTQYF.

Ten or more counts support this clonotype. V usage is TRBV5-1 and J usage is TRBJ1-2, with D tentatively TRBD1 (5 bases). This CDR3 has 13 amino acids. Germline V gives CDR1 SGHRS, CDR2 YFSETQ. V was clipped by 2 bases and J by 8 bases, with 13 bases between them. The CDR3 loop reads CASSFEGADGYTF. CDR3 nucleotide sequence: TGCGCCAGCAGCTTCGAAGGGGCGGACGGCTACACCTTC.